The 7 T cell receptor beta chains in this list originate from one sample, sequenced in a study of control samples from healthy donors and cancer patients. Generated by immunoSEQ multiplex PCR, the TCRdb table keeps only in-frame clones and is missing some. The sample lists 120,000 or so clones, around nine tenths seen once, with less than 9.5% in the top ten. The sequencing input was blood. Every receptor here comes from a man in his forties or fifties in good health.

V gene TRBV7-3 combines with J gene TRBJ2-3; no firm D call. The CDR3 sequence is 13 residues long. With 2 bases removed from V and 3 bases from J, the gap between germline ends came to 6 bases. The germline CDR1 and CDR2 sequences are SGHTA and FQGTGA. The CDR3 region has the DNA TGTGCCAGCAGCTTAGTGGTAACAGATACGCAGTATTTT. The encoded protein is CASSLVVTDTQYF.

This chain joins TRBV6-5 and TRBJ1-6; 7 nucleotides agree with TRBD1. The CDR3 sequence is 15 residues long. V lost 5 bases and J lost 6; bases outside the gene matches: 7. Germline V lookup: CDR1 MNHEY, CDR2 SVGAGI. In DNA form, the CDR3 reads TGTGCCAGCAGTACACGACAGGGAGGTAATTCACCCCTCCACTTT. This sequence encodes CASSTRQGGNSPLHF.

The rearrangement links TRBV5-1 to TRBJ2-3; 8 nucleotides line up with TRBD2. The CDR3 sequence is 14 residues long. Per germline, CDR1 SGHRS and CDR2 YFSETQ. The V gene end was trimmed by 5 bases and the J gene end by 0 bases; junction bases not matched to a gene: 2. The CDR3 loop reads CASSIAGSTDTQYF. The CDR3 DNA follows: TGCGCCAGCAGTATAGCGGGGAGCACAGATACGCAGTATTTT.

The chain links TRBV5-4 to TRBJ2-5, with 7 bases aligning to TRBD2. Germline V lookup: CDR1 SGHNT, CDR2 YYREEE (reference sequence). V was pared by 3 bases and J by 7 bases, with 15 bases of the junction left unmatched. The CDR3 runs 16 residues. CDR3: CASSWEGRTSVVTQYF. In DNA form, the CDR3 reads TGTGCCAGCAGCTGGGAGGGGCGGACTAGTGTGGTGACCCAGTACTTC.

V is TRBV30 and J is TRBJ1-6; the match to TRBD1 covers 10 bases. The CDR3 is 14 amino acids. V gave up 5 bases and J gave up 7 bases; unmatched junction bases: 5. The germline CDR1 and CDR2 sequences are GTSNPN and SVGIG (reference sequence). This CDR3 reads CAWAWTGGNSPLHF. For the CDR3, the DNA is TGTGCCTGGGCTTGGACAGGGGGAAATTCACCCCTCCACTTT.

The chain uses TRBV18 and TRBJ2-5; TRBD1 or TRBD2 may be the D gene (6 bases each). V lost 3 bases, J lost 7 bases, and 15 bases lay in between. CDR1 is KGHSH, CDR2 LQKENI, per germline. CDR3 length equals 14 residues. The chain's CDR3 is CASSPPGAGRTQYF. DNA of the CDR3: TGTGCCAGCTCACCCCCGGGGGCGGGAAGGACCCAGTACTTC.

The chain uses TRBV7-9 and TRBJ1-5; a possible D gene is TRBD1 (6 bases). Trimming removed 5 bases from V and 0 bases from J, with 14 bases in between. This CDR3 region has 16 residues. Germline V CDR1 and CDR2: SEHNR, FQNEAQ (reference sequence). CDR3 protein: CASSDGTPYSNQPQHF. The CDR3 nucleotides read TGTGCCAGCAGCGACGGGACACCTTATAGCAATCAGCCCCAGCATTTT.